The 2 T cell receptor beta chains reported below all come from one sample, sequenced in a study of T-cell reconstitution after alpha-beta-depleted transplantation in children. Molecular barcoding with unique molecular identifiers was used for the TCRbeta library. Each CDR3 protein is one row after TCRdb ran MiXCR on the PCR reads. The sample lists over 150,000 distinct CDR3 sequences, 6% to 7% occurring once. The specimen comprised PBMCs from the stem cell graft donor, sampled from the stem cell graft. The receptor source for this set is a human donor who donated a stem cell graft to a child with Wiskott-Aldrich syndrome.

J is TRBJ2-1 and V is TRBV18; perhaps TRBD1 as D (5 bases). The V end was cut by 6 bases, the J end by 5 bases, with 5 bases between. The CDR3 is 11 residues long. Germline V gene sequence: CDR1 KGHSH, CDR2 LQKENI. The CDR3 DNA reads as TGTGCCAGCTCGGGGCACAATGAGCAGTTCTTC. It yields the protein CASSGHNEQFF.

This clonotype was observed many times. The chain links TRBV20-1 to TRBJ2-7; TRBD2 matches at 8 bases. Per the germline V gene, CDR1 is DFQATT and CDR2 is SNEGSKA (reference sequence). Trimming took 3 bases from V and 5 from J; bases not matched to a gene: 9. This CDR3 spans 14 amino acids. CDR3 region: CSASQAGVNHEQYF. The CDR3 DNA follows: TGCAGTGCTAGCCAAGCGGGAGTGAACCACGAGCAGTACTTC.